This T cell receptor beta chain was profiled in a study of blood T cell repertoires in COVID-19. About the study: COVID-19 samples, acute and convalescent, were from the United States, Italy and Spain. T cells, B-cell-depleted T cells, or PBMCs supplied cDNA or gDNA.

This clone appeared once. The CDR3 sequence is 11 residues long. CDR1 is SQVTM, CDR2 ANQGSEA, per germline. In the original processing: How many nucleated cells were present was estimated from reference gene primer amplification. Only in-frame clones appear in the TCRdb table, and some are missing; sequencing was by immunoSEQ multiplex PCR. That table gives V, J and clone size, and the DNA gave D and trimming. This table holds 12,000 to 15,000 clones, more than 75% found once. The chain employs TRBV29-1 and TRBJ1-1, with 10 bases that match TRBD1. Material: peripheral blood. The origin of this receptor is a human donor in a cohort sampled during active COVID-19. The DNA of the CDR3 is TGCAGTGGGGACAGGGGCACTGAAGCTTTCTTT. It is translated as CSGDRGTEAFF.